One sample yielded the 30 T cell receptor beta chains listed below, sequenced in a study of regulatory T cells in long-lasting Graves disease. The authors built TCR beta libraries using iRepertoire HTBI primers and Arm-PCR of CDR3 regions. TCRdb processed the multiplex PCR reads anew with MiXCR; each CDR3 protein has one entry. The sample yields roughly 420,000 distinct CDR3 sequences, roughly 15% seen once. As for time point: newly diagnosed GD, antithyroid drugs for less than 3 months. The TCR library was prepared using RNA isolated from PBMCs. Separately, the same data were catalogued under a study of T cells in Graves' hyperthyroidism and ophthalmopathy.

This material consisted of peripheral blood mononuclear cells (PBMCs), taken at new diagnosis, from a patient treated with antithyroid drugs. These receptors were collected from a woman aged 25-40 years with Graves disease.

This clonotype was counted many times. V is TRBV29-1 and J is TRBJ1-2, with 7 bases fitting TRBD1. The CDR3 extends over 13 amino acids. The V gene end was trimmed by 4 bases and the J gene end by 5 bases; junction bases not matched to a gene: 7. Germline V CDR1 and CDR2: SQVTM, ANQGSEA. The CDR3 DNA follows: TGCAGCGTTGGGGAAGGGGGCGCTTATGGCTACACCTTC. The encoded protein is CSVGEGGAYGYTF.

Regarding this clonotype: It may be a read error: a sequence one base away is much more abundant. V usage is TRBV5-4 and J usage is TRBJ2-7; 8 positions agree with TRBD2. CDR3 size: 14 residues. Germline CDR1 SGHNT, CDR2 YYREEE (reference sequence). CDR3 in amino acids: CASSIAGSLYKQYF. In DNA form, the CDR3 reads TGTGCCAGCAGCATAGCGGGAAGTCTCTACAAGCAGTACTTC.

CDR3 bases: TGTGCCAGCAGCACTCGGACAGGGGATTCCTACGAGCAGTACTTC. This codes for CASSTRTGDSYEQYF. The chain couples TRBV9 to TRBJ2-7, with TRBD1 identical over 9 bases. The CDR3 sequence is 15 residues long. Trimming took 4 bases from V and 1 from J; bases not matched to a gene: 6. CDR1 and CDR2 from the germline V gene are SGDLS and YYNGEE.

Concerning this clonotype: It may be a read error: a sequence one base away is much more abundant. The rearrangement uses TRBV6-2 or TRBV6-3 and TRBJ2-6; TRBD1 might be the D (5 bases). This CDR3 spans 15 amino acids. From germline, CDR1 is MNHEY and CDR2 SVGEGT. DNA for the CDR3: TGTGCCAGCAGTTACCCTGACTCTGGGGCCAACGCCCTGACTTTC. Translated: CASSYPDSGANALTF.

This CDR3 is CASRDRDRVGDIQYF. The CDR3 nucleotides read TGTGCCAGCAGGGACCGGGACAGGGTTGGGGACATTCAGTACTTC. V is TRBV6-1 and J is TRBJ2-4, with 9 bases lining up with TRBD1. The CDR3 contains 15 residues. The V gene end was trimmed by 6 bases and the J gene end by 8 bases; junction bases not matched to a gene: 11. Germline CDR1 MNHNS, CDR2 SASEGT.

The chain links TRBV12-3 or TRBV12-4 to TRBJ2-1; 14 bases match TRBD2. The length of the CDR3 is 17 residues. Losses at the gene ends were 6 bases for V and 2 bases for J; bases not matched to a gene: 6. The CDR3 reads CASSRLAGGRAYNEQFF. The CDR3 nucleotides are TGTGCCAGCAGCCGACTAGCGGGAGGGAGGGCCTACAATGAGCAGTTCTTC.

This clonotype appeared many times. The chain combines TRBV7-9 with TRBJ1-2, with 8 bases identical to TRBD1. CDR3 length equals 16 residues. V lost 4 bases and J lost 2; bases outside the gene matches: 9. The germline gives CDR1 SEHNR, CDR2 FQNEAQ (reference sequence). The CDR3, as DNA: TGTGCCAGCAGCTCCGCCGAGGACAGGGTAAACTATGGCTACACCTTC. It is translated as CASSSAEDRVNYGYTF.

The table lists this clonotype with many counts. The CDR3 is CASSQGVRDSPLHF. CDR3 DNA: TGTGCCAGCAGCCAAGGGGTTCGGGATTCACCCCTCCACTTT. V is TRBV3-1 and J is TRBJ1-6; D ambiguous. Germline lookup yields CDR1 LGHDT and CDR2 YNNKEL (reference sequence). The CDR3 runs to 14 residues. V lost 1 base to trimming and J lost 8 bases, with 9 bases between them.

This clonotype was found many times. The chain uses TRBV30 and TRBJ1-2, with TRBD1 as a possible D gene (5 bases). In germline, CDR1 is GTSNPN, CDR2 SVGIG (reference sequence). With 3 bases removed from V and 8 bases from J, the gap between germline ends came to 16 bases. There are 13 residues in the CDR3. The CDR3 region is CAWRGQGGRGYTF. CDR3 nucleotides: TGTGCCTGGAGAGGGCAGGGCGGTAGGGGCTACACCTTC.

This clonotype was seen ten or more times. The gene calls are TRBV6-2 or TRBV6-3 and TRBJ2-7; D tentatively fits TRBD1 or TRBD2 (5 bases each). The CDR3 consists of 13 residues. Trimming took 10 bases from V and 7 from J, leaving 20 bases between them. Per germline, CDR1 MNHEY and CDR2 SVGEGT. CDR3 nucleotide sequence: TGTGCCACCCGGGACCGGGCTCCTCCGGAGCAGTACTTC. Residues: CATRDRAPPEQYF.

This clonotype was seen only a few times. CDR3 residues: CASSQRMNNSPLHF. DNA for the CDR3: TGTGCCAGCAGCCAACGGATGAATAATTCACCCCTCCACTTT. The rearrangement joins TRBV14 to TRBJ1-6; D unclear. The CDR3 covers 14 residues. In germline, CDR1 is SGHDN, CDR2 FVKESK. Trimming took 2 bases from V and 5 from J, leaving 7 bases between them.

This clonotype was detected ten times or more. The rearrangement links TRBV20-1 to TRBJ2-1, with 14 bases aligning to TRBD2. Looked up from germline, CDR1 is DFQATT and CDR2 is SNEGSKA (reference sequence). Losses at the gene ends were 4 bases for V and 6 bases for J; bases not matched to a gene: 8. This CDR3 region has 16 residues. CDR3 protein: CSATTSGRASGNEQFF. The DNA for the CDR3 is TGCAGTGCTACGACTAGCGGGAGGGCCAGCGGCAATGAGCAGTTCTTC.

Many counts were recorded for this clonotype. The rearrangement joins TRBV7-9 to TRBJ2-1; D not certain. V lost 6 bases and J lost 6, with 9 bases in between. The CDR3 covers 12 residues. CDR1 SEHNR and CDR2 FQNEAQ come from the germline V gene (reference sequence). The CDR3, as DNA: TGTGCCAGCAGTCACCTGGGCAATGAGCAGTTCTTC. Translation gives CASSHLGNEQFF.

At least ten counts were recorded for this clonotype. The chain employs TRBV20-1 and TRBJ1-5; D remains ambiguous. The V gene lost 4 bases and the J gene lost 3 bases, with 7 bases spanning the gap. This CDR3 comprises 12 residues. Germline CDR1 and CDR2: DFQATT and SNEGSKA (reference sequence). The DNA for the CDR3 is TGCAGTGCTACGGGAAACAATCAGCCCCAGCATTTT. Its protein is CSATGNNQPQHF.

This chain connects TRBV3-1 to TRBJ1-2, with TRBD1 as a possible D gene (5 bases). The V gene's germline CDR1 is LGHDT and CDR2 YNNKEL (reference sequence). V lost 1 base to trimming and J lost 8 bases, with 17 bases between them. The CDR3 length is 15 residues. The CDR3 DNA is TGTGCCAGCAGCCAAGGATCCCAGGGTTTCTTCGGCTACACCTTC. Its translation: CASSQGSQGFFGYTF.

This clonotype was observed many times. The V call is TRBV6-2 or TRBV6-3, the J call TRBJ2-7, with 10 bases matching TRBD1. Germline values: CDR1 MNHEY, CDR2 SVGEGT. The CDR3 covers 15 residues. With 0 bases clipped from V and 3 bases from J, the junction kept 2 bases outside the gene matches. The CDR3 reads CASSYSTGGLYEQYF. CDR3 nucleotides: TGTGCCAGCAGTTACTCGACAGGGGGCCTCTACGAGCAGTACTTC.

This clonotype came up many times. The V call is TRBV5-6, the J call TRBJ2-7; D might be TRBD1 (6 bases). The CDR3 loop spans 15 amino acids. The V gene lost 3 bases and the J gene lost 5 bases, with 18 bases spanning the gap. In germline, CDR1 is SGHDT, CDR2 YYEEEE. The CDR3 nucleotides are TGTGCCAGCAGCTATCCATCGGCCAGGGGCCACGAGCAGTACTTC. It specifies CASSYPSARGHEQYF.

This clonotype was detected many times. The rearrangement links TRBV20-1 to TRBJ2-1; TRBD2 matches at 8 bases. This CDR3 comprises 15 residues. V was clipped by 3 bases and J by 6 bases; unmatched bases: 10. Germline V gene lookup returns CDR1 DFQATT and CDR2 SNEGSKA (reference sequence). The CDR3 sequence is CSASSTGTSGNEQFF. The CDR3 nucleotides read TGCAGTGCTAGTTCAACTGGGACTAGTGGCAATGAGCAGTTCTTC.

CDR3: CASSSGHGPADTQYF. In nucleotides, the CDR3 is TGCGCCAGCTCTTCCGGGCATGGGCCCGCAGATACGCAGTATTTT. This chain connects TRBV10-2 to TRBJ2-3; no clear D. CDR1 WSHSY and CDR2 SAAADI come from the germline V gene. The ends were cut back, 8 bases at V and 4 bases at J, with 19 bases in the middle. The CDR3 is 15 amino acids.

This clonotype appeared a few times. CDR3 protein: CSVSPAGTEAFF. CDR3 DNA: TGCAGCGTTAGTCCCGCGGGCACTGAAGCTTTCTTT. This chain connects TRBV29-1 to TRBJ1-1; no reliable D call. CDR1 is SQVTM, CDR2 ANQGSEA, per germline. The germline V and J ends were trimmed by 5 bases and 4 bases, with 11 bases remaining between them. CDR3 length: 12 amino acids.

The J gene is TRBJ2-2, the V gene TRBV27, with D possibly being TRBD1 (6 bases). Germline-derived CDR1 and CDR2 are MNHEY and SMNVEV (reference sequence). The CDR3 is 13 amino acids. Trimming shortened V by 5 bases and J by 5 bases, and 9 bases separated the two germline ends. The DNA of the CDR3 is TGTGCCAGCAGTCACAGGGATACCGGGGAGCTGTTTTTT. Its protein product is CASSHRDTGELFF.

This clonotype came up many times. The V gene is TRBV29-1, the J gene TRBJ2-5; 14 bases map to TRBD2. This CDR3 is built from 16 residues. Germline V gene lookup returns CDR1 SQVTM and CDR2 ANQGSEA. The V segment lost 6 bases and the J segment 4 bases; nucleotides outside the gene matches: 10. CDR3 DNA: TGCAGCGTGGCCGGGACTAGCGGGAGTAATAGAGAGACCCAGTACTTC. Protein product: CSVAGTSGSNRETQYF. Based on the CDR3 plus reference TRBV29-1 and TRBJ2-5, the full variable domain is SAVISQKPSRDICQRGTSLTIQCQVDSQVTMMFWYRQQPGQSLTLIATANQGSEATYESGFVIDKFPISRPNLTFSTLTVSNMSPEDSSIYLCSVAGTSGSNRETQYFGPGTRLLVL.

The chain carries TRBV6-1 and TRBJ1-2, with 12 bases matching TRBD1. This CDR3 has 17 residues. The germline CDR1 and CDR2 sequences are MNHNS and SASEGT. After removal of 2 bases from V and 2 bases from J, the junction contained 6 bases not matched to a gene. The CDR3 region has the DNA TGTGCCAGCAGTGAACTGGGACAGGGGGCAATAAACTATGGCTACACCTTC. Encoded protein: CASSELGQGAINYGYTF.

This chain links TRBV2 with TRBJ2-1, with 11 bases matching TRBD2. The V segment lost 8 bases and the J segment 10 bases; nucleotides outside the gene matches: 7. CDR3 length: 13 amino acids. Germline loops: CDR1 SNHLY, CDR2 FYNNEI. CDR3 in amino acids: CASSTSGSREQFF. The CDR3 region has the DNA TGTGCCAGCTCAACTAGCGGGAGCCGAGAGCAGTTCTTC.

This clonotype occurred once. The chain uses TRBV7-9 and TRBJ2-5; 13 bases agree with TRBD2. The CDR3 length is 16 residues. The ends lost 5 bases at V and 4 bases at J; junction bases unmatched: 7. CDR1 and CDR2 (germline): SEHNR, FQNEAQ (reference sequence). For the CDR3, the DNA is TGTGCCAGCAGCGGAAGGACTAGCGGGAGAGGAGAGACCCAGTACTTC. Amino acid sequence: CASSGRTSGRGETQYF. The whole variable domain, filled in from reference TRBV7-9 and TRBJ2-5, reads DTGVSQNPRHKITKRGQNVTFRCDPISEHNRLYWYRQTLGQGPEFLTYFQNEAQLEKSRLLSDRFSAERPKGSFSTLEIQRTEQGDSAMYLCASSGRTSGRGETQYFGPGTRLLVL.

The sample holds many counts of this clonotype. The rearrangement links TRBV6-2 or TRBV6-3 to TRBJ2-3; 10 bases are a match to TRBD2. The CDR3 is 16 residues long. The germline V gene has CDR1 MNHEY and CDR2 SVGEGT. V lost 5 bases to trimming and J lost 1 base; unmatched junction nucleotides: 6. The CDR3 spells CASSTSGTSGTDTQYF. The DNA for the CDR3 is TGTGCCAGCAGTACATCCGGGACTAGCGGCACAGATACGCAGTATTTT.

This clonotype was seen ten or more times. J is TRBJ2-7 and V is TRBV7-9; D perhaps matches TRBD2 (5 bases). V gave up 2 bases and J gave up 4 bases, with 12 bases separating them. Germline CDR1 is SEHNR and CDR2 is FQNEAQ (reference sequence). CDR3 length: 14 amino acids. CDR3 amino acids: CASSLNGIHYEQYF. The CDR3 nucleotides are TGTGCCAGCAGCTTAAACGGGATTCATTACGAGCAGTACTTC.

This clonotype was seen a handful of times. This CDR3 is CASSPRLATYEQYF. For the CDR3, the DNA is TGTGCCAGTAGTCCAAGACTAGCTACCTACGAGCAGTACTTC. This sequence joins TRBV19 and TRBJ2-7, with 7 bases fitting TRBD2. CDR1 and CDR2 from the germline V gene are LNHDA and SQIVND (reference sequence). With V trimmed by 5 bases and J by 2 bases, 6 bases remained unmatched. The CDR3 is made up of 14 amino acids.

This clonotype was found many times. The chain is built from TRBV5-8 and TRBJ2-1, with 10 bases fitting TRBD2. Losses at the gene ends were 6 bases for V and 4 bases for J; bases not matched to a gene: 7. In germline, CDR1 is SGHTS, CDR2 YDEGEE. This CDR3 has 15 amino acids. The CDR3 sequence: CASTLAGATYNEQFF. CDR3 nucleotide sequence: TGTGCCAGCACGCTAGCGGGAGCAACTTACAATGAGCAGTTCTTC.

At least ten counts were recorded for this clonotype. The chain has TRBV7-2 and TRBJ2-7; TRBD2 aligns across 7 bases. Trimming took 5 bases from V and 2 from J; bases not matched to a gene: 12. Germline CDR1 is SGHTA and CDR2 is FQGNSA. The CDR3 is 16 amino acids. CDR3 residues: CASSPPTGGRPYEQYF. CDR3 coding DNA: TGTGCCAGCAGCCCCCCGACGGGAGGCCGCCCCTACGAGCAGTACTTC.